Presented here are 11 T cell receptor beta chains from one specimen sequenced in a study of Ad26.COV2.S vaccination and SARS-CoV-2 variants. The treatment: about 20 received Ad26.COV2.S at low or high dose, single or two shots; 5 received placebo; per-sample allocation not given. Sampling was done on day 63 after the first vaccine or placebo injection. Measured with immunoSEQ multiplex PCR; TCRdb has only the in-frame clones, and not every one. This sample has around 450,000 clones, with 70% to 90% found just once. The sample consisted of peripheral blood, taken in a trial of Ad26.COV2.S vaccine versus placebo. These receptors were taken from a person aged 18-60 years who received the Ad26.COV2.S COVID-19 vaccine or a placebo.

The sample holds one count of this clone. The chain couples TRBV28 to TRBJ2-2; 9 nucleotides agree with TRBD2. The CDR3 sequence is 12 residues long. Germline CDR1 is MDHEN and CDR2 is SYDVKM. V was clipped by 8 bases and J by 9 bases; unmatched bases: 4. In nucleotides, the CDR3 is TGTGCCAGCTGCGGGGGGGCCCGGGAGCTGTTTTTT. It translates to CASCGGARELFF. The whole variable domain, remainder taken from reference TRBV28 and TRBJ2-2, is DVKVTQSSRYLVKRTGEKVFLECVQDMDHENMFWYRQDPGLGLRLIYFSYDVKMKEKGDIPEGYSVSREKKERFSLILESASTNQTSMYLCASCGGARELFFGEGSRLTVL.

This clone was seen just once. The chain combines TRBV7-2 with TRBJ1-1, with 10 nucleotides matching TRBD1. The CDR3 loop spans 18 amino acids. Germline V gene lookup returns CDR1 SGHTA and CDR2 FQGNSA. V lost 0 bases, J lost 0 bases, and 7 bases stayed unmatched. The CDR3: CASSLARDRGLLNTEAFF. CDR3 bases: TGTGCCAGCAGCTTAGCTCGGGACAGGGGTTTGTTGAACACTGAAGCTTTCTTT.

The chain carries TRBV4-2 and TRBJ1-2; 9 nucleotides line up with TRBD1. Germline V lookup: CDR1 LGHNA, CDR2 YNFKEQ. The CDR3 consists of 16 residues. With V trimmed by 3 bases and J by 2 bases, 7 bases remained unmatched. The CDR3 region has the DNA TGTGCCAGCAGCCAGCAAACAGGGGGCACCAACTATGGCTACACCTTC. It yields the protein CASSQQTGGTNYGYTF.

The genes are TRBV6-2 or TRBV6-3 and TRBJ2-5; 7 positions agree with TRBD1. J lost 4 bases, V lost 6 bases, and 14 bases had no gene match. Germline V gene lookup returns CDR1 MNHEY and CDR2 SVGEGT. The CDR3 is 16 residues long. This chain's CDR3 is CASSKSTGPRRETQYF. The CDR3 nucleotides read TGTGCCAGCAGCAAATCGACAGGGCCAAGGAGAGAGACCCAGTACTTC.

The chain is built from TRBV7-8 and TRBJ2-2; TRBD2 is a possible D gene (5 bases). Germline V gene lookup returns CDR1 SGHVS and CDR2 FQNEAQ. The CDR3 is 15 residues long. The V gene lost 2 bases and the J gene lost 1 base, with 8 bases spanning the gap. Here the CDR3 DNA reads TGTGCCAGCAGCTTAATGGGGAGGAACACCGGGGAGCTGTTTTTT. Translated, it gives CASSLMGRNTGELFF.

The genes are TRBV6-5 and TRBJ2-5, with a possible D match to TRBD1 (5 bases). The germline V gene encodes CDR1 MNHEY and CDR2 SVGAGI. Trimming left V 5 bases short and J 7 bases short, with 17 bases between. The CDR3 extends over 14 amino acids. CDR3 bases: TGTGCCAGCAGTAGGACACCCCGCTTCGTGACCCAGTACTTC. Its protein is CASSRTPRFVTQYF.

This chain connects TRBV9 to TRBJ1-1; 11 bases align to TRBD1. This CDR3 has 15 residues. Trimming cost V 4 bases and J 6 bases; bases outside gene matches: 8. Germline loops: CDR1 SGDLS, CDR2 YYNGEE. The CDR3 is CASSPRTGGLAEAFF. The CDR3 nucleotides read TGTGCCAGCAGCCCCCGGACAGGGGGCCTGGCTGAAGCTTTCTTT.

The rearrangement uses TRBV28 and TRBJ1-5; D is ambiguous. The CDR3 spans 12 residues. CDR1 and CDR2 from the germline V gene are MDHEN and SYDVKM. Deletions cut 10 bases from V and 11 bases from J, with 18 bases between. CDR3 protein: CATQIGDRSQHF. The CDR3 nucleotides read TGTGCCACCCAAATTGGCGATCGGTCCCAGCATTTT.

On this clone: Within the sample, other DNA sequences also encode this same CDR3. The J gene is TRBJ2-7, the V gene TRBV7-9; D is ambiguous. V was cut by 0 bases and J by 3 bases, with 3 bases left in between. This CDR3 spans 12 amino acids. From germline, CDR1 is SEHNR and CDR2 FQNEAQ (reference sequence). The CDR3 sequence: CASSLANYEQYF. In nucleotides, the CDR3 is TGTGCCAGCAGCTTAGCCAACTACGAGCAGTACTTC.

The CDR3 sequence is CASTTIANEQFF. CDR3 DNA: TGTGCCAGCACCACCATAGCCAATGAGCAGTTCTTC. The chain employs TRBV28 and TRBJ2-1; no clear D gene. Germline V lookup: CDR1 MDHEN, CDR2 SYDVKM. The CDR3 extends over 12 amino acids. V was cut by 7 bases and J by 6 bases, with 10 bases left in between.

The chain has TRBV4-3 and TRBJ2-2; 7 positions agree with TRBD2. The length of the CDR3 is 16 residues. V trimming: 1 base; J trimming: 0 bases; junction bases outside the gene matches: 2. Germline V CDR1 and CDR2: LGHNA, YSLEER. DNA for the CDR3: TGCGCCAGCAGCCAAGGGCGGGGGACGAACACCGGGGAGCTGTTTTTT. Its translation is CASSQGRGTNTGELFF.